The 2 T cell receptor beta chains given below trace back to one sample, sequenced in a study of cytomegalovirus exposure and HLA in healthy donors. The PCR was carried out with 60 Vbeta primers and 13 Jbeta primers. Sequencing was performed with immunoSEQ multiplex PCR; in TCRdb, only in-frame clones are kept and a portion is missing. The sample has tens of thousands of clones; approximately 70% are singletons. Sequenced material: PBMCs. The receptors originated from a man in his forties in good health and CMV-seronegative.

The sample holds a few counts of this clone. V usage is TRBV7-2 and J usage is TRBJ2-7, with D perhaps TRBD2 (5 bases). Trimming removed 1 base at V and 6 bases at J, with 19 bases between. Germline V lookup: CDR1 SGHTA, CDR2 FQGNSA. The CDR3 contains 16 residues. CDR3 nucleotides: TGTGCCAGCAGCTTAGGGGCGGGCCGCCGCCTTTCCGAGCAGTACTTC. Protein: CASSLGAGRRLSEQYF.

The chain carries TRBV7-6 and TRBJ1-1; no reliable D call. V gave up 0 bases and J gave up 5 bases, with 13 bases separating them. Looked up from germline, CDR1 is SGHVS and CDR2 is FNYEAQ. CDR3 length equals 15 residues. The CDR3 spells CASSLAVGGRTEAFF. The CDR3 coding sequence is TGTGCCAGCAGCTTAGCGGTGGGAGGAAGGACTGAAGCTTTCTTT.